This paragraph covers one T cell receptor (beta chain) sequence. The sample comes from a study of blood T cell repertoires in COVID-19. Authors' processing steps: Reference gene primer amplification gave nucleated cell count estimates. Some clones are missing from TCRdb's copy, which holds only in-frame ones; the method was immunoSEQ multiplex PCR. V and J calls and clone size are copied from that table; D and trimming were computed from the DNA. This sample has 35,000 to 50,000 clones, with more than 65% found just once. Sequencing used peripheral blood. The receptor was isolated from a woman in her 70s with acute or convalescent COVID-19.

The chain's CDR3 is CASSPLRNTEAFF. As DNA, the CDR3 is TGTGCCAGCAGCCCCCTCCGGAACACTGAAGCTTTCTTT. V gene TRBV12-3 or TRBV12-4 combines with J gene TRBJ1-1, with D unresolved. This CDR3 spans 13 amino acids. The V end was cut by 6 bases, the J end by 1 base, with 9 bases between.